This paragraph reports one T cell receptor (beta chain). The data were taken from a study of blood T cell repertoires in COVID-19. The overall study: PBMCs, B-cell-depleted T cells, or T cells were the source of the cDNA or gDNA that made up the material.

In the authors' methods: Estimation of nucleated cell counts was performed using reference gene primer amplification. TCRdb keeps only in-frame clones here, not all; method: immunoSEQ multiplex PCR. V, J and clone size reflect that table, while D and trimming were determined from the DNA. The table includes 40,000 to 50,000 clones, over 85% detected once. CDR3 length: 12 amino acids. Germline V lookup: CDR1 KGHSH, CDR2 LQKENI. Trimming removed 3 bases at V and 7 bases at J, with 7 bases between. The TCR originated in a man between 65 and 85 years old with active COVID-19. V usage is TRBV18 and J usage is TRBJ2-1; D might be TRBD2 (5 bases). The specimen was peripheral blood. This chain's CDR3 is CASSPTRNEQFF. The CDR3 DNA sequence: TGTGCCAGCTCACCTACTAGAAATGAGCAGTTCTTC.